This entry lists 6 T cell receptor beta chains sequenced from one sample in a study of blood T cells in healthy people across ages. Primers used in a second PCR of roughly 6 to 11 cycles were a sample-barcoded 5' primer and a J-beta primer mix. TCRdb fed the 5' RACE reads into MiXCR, producing one record per CDR3 protein. This table holds 1,300,000 or so distinct CDR3 sequences, approximately 59% found once. The specimen was blood. These receptor sequences come from a man aged 18 to 29 in good health.

This chain links TRBV12-3 or TRBV12-4 with TRBJ1-5; D remains unclear. V gave up 1 base and J gave up 2 bases, with 6 bases separating them. The CDR3 is 14 residues long. The CDR3 loop reads CASSLEVGNQPQHF. The DNA for the CDR3 is TGTGCCAGCAGTTTAGAGGTGGGCAATCAGCCCCAGCATTTT.

The CDR3 DNA reads as TGTGCCAGCAGCTTAGACAGCTACACCCACTACGAGCAGTACTTC. Residues: CASSLDSYTHYEQYF. The J gene is TRBJ2-7, the V gene TRBV7-9; D uncertain. Germline assignment: CDR1 SEHNR and CDR2 FQNEAQ (reference sequence). The CDR3 has 15 residues. V was clipped by 1 base and J by 3 bases, with 13 bases between them.

The table lists this clonotype with a few counts. V is TRBV7-9 and J is TRBJ2-1, with unresolved D. Germline V CDR1 and CDR2: SEHNR, FQNEAQ (reference sequence). Trimming cost V 4 bases and J 5 bases, with 6 bases left between them. This CDR3 spans 12 amino acids. This CDR3 is CASSSPHNEQFF. The CDR3 DNA follows: TGTGCCAGCAGCTCCCCTCACAATGAGCAGTTCTTC.

The genes are TRBV4-2 and TRBJ2-1, with D perhaps TRBD2 (6 bases). V was clipped by 1 base and J by 6 bases, with 13 bases between them. The CDR3 runs to 15 residues. Per the germline V gene, CDR1 is LGHNA and CDR2 is YNFKEQ. The CDR3 coding sequence is TGTGCCAGCAGCCAAGTTCGACTAGGAGCCAATGAGCAGTTCTTC. Amino acid sequence: CASSQVRLGANEQFF.

A few counts support this clonotype. This chain uses TRBV6-2 or TRBV6-3 with TRBJ2-7, with D possibly matching TRBD1 (6 bases). The CDR3 consists of 17 residues. Germline V gene sequence: CDR1 MNHEY, CDR2 SVGEGT. V lost 3 bases, J lost 5 bases, and 23 bases lay in between. This CDR3 reads CASSYTPPRRGCNEQYF. The CDR3, as DNA: TGTGCCAGCAGTTATACCCCCCCCCGCAGGGGATGCAACGAGCAGTACTTC.

This clonotype was observed a handful of times. The chain uses TRBV2 and TRBJ2-1; 7 bases fit TRBD2. Losses at the gene ends were 6 bases for V and 5 bases for J; bases not matched to a gene: 10. This CDR3 is built from 15 residues. The germline gives CDR1 SNHLY, CDR2 FYNNEI. In DNA form, the CDR3 reads TGTGCCAGCAGGGTGTGGGGCGGGAGCAACAATGAGCAGTTCTTC. Translated, it gives CASRVWGGSNNEQFF.